The rows below give T cell receptor beta chains drawn from one sample of a study of T cell responses to AZD1222 COVID-19 vaccine. Data came from immunoSEQ multiplex PCR; TCRdb stores just in-frame clones and leaves some out. The repertoire holds roughly 120,000 clones, 88% seen once, with more than 3.5% in the top ten. The input for sequencing was peripheral blood, taken on day 0 of AZD1222 vaccination. The receptor set was obtained from an adult in good health. CDR3s include the opening cysteine and the closing phenylalanine or tryptophan. The D gene is left open where the match is weak. Size tells how often a clone was seen (once, few, many) or the class of an expanded clone, and some rows leave it out.

. TRBD1 TRBJ2-1 TRBV7-9 CASSLLGQAVNEQFF TGTGCCAGCAGCTTATTGGGACAGGCTGTCAATGAGCAGTTCTTC
. . TRBJ2-3 TRBV28 CASTPGPTDTQYF TGTGCCAGCACCCCGGGCCCGACAGATACGCAGTATTTT
. . TRBJ1-3 TRBV7-8 CASSSGGAGNTIYF TGTGCCAGCAGCTCAGGCGGGGCGGGTAACACCATATATTTT
. TRBD1 TRBJ1-3 TRBV9 CASSTTGWEGNTIYF TGTGCCAGCAGCACGACAGGGTGGGAAGGAAACACCATATATTTT
. TRBD2 TRBJ2-3 TRBV27 CASRPRLAGFTDTQYF TGTGCCAGCAGGCCCAGACTAGCGGGCTTCACAGATACGCAGTATTTT
. . TRBJ1-6 TRBV7-8 CASSFPAVSPLHF TGTGCCAGCAGCTTCCCTGCAGTCTCACCCCTCCACTTT
. . TRBJ1-2 TRBV7-2 CASSFEPYGYTF TGTGCCAGCAGCTTCGAACCATATGGCTACACCTTC
. . TRBJ2-1 TRBV5-1 CASDAGLYNYNEQFF TGCGCCAGCGATGCTGGACTCTATAATTACAATGAGCAGTTCTTC
. . TRBJ1-2 TRBV5-1 CASSLKATGGGYTF TGCGCCAGCAGCTTGAAGGCAACCGGCGGCGGCTACACCTTC
few TRBD2 TRBJ2-5 TRBV6-4 CASSDTASGQETQYF TGTGCCAGCAGTGACACGGCTAGCGGCCAAGAGACCCAGTACTTC
. . TRBJ1-1 TRBV5-4 CASSLDSGRYMNTEAFF TGTGCCAGCAGCTTGGATTCGGGACGGTACATGAACACTGAAGCTTTCTTT
. TRBD1 TRBJ1-4 TRBV28 CASRPGQGLKLFF TGTGCCAGCAGACCTGGACAGGGTCTAAAACTGTTTTTT
. . TRBJ1-3 TRBV19 CASTPTRNTIYF TGTGCCAGTACACCGACCAGAAACACCATATATTTT
. . TRBJ2-3 TRBV5-8 CASSLVGRTTSTDTQYF TGTGCCAGCAGCTTGGTCGGGCGGACGACTAGCACAGATACGCAGTATTTT
. . TRBJ1-1 TRBV3-1/TRBV3-2 CASSDPAGAGNTEAFF TGTGCCAGCAGCGACCCCGCAGGGGCGGGGAACACTGAAGCTTTCTTT
. . TRBJ2-7 TRBV27 CASSFSVSYEQYF TGTGCCAGCAGTTTCAGTGTCTCCTACGAGCAGTACTTC
. TRBD2 TRBJ2-3 TRBV19 CASTATLAATQYF TGTGCCAGTACCGCCACCCTAGCGGCCACGCAGTATTTT
. . TRBJ2-7 TRBV6-1 CASSETYEQYF TGTGCCAGCAGTGAAACCTACGAGCAGTACTTC
. . TRBJ1-5 TRBV6-2/TRBV6-3 CASSYLDTFQPQHF TGTGCCAGCAGTTACTTAGATACTTTCCAGCCCCAGCATTTT
. . TRBJ1-1 TRBV19 CASSIGEANTEAFF TGTGCCAGTAGTATTGGAGAGGCGAACACTGAAGCTTTCTTT
once TRBD1 TRBJ1-2 TRBV10-3 CAISERDRGIGSGYTF TGTGCCATCAGTGAAAGGGACAGGGGAATAGGGAGTGGCTACACCTTC
. TRBD1 TRBJ1-2 TRBV4-1 CASSPPGQLSYGYTF TGCGCCAGCAGCCCCCCGGGACAGCTAAGCTATGGCTACACCTTC
. . TRBJ1-6 TRBV28 CASSAGSYNSPLHF TGTGCCAGCAGTGCCGGCTCCTATAATTCACCCCTCCACTTT
. . TRBJ2-3 TRBV24-1 CATSDGGASTDTQYF TGTGCCACCAGTGATGGGGGGGCCAGCACAGATACGCAGTATTTT
. . TRBJ1-3 TRBV21-1 CASSKLGAATIYF TGTGCCAGCAGCAAACTAGGGGCTGCCACCATATATTTT
. . TRBJ2-1 TRBV2 CASSLQREQFF TGTGCCAGCAGTTTGCAGCGGGAGCAGTTCTTC
. TRBD1 TRBJ2-3 TRBV7-8 CASSSDVTGADTQYF TGTGCCAGCAGCTCAGATGTAACAGGGGCCGATACGCAGTATTTT
once TRBD2 TRBJ2-5 TRBV5-5 CASSFGLAGGLQETQYF TGTGCCAGCAGTTTTGGGCTAGCGGGGGGACTCCAAGAGACCCAGTACTTC
. TRBD2 TRBJ2-7 TRBV7-9 CATGEGSSYEQYF TGTGCCACCGGGGAGGGGAGCTCCTACGAGCAGTACTTC
. . TRBJ1-1 TRBV6-5 CASGLSGTEAFF TGTGCCAGCGGACTAAGCGGAACTGAAGCTTTCTTT
. . TRBJ2-5 TRBV7-9 CASSGGVGETQYF TGTGCCAGCAGCGGAGGGGTTGGAGAGACCCAGTACTTC
. . TRBJ1-1 TRBV29-1 CSVQGRKTENTEAFF TGCAGCGTTCAGGGACGGAAGACCGAGAACACTGAAGCTTTCTTT
. . TRBJ1-4 TRBV11-2 CASGNWGLGEKLFF TGTGCCAGCGGTAACTGGGGGTTGGGTGAAAAACTGTTTTTT
. TRBD1 TRBJ1-6 TRBV25-1 CASSTRTGIWGSPLHF TGTGCCAGCAGTACTAGGACAGGGATTTGGGGTTCACCCCTCCACTTT
. . TRBJ2-7 TRBV27 CASSYWGSEREQYF TGTGCCAGCAGTTACTGGGGAAGCGAGCGGGAGCAGTACTTC
. . TRBJ1-2 TRBV6-6 CASSYSSPDGYTF TGTGCCAGCAGTTACTCGTCCCCGGACGGCTACACCTTC
once . TRBJ1-1 TRBV2 CASSQFSGKVLMNTEAFF TGTGCCAGCAGTCAATTTTCAGGGAAGGTTCTTATGAACACTGAAGCTTTCTTT
. TRBD2 TRBJ2-1 TRBV28 CASSTVTGTSRFHEQFF TGTGCCAGCAGTACTGTGACCGGGACTAGCAGGTTCCATGAGCAGTTCTTC
. TRBD1 TRBJ2-3 TRBV28 CASSSGGGTDTQYF TGTGCCAGCAGTTCAGGGGGCGGCACAGATACGCAGTATTTT
few . TRBJ2-3 TRBV4-2 CASSQDLRITDTQYF TGTGCCAGCAGCCAAGATTTGAGAATCACAGATACGCAGTATTTT
once . TRBJ1-5 TRBV7-2 CASSLQGGQPQHF TGTGCCAGCAGCTTACAGGGCGGTCAGCCCCAGCATTTT
. . TRBJ2-1 TRBV7-8 CASSLEGLETNEQFF TGTGCCAGCAGCTTAGAGGGACTGGAAACGAATGAGCAGTTCTTC
once . TRBJ2-5 TRBV6-2/TRBV6-3 CASSYFETQYF TGTGCCAGCAGTTACTTTGAGACCCAGTACTTC
once TRBD1 TRBJ1-5 TRBV27 CASSSVRDRLQPQHF TGTGCCAGCAGTTCGGTCCGGGACAGGCTTCAGCCCCAGCATTTT
. TRBD1 TRBJ1-5 TRBV30 CAWSARQGMDQPQHF TGTGCCTGGAGTGCCCGACAGGGAATGGATCAGCCCCAGCATTTT
. TRBD1 TRBJ2-7 TRBV6-5 CASSYSRQGTYEQYF TGTGCCAGCAGTTACTCGAGACAGGGAACCTACGAGCAGTACTTC
few . TRBJ1-1 TRBV6-2/TRBV6-3 CASSYSGTANTEAFF TGTGCCAGCAGTTACTCCGGGACTGCGAACACTGAAGCTTTCTTT
once TRBD2 TRBJ2-7 TRBV12-5 CASGATSGGTYEQYF TGTGCTAGTGGTGCGACTAGCGGGGGGACCTACGAGCAGTACTTC
. . TRBJ1-5 TRBV10-3 CAISELGIQPQHF TGTGCCATCAGTGAGTTGGGGATTCAGCCCCAGCATTTT
. . TRBJ1-1 TRBV19 CASNSPGGENTEAFF TGTGCCAGTAATTCCCCGGGGGGGGAGAACACTGAAGCTTTCTTT
. . TRBJ2-1 TRBV11-3 CASSLEGSSYNEQFF TGTGCCAGCAGCTTAGAGGGGAGCTCCTACAATGAGCAGTTCTTC
. TRBD1 TRBJ1-1 TRBV5-4 CASSLAFFMDRPNTEAFF TGTGCCAGCAGCTTAGCCTTTTTCATGGACAGGCCTAACACTGAAGCTTTCTTT
. . TRBJ1-1 TRBV7-9 CASSHAQPGTEAFF TGTGCCAGCAGTCATGCTCAACCAGGCACTGAAGCTTTCTTT